Each of the 6 T cell receptor beta chains below was sequenced from the same sample in a study of cytomegalovirus exposure and HLA in healthy donors. The PCR was carried out with 60 Vbeta primers and 13 Jbeta primers. The repertoire was sequenced with immunoSEQ multiplex PCR; TCRdb's copy has only in-frame clones and lacks some. The sample shows 100,000 to 150,000 clones, 79% of them seen only once. The specimen sequenced was PBMCs. Receptors originate from a male donor in good health and CMV-seronegative.

The chain is built from TRBV4-3 and TRBJ1-6; no clear D gene. This CDR3 is built from 15 residues. Trimming removed 0 bases from V and 8 bases from J, with 11 bases in between. Germline CDR1 reads LGHNA; CDR2 reads YSLEER. This CDR3 is CASSQDEREYSPLHF. CDR3 DNA sequence: TGCGCCAGCAGCCAAGATGAGAGGGAGTATTCACCCCTCCACTTT.

This clone has more than one count but fewer than ten. CDR3 DNA sequence: TGTGCCATCAGGGGGGGACAGGAGAACACTGAAGCTTTCTTT. Its translation: CAIRGGQENTEAFF. The chain couples TRBV10-3 to TRBJ1-1; 8 nucleotides agree with TRBD1. From germline, CDR1 is ENHRY and CDR2 SYGVKD. The CDR3 contains 14 residues. The V gene end was trimmed by 6 bases and the J gene end by 1 base; junction bases not matched to a gene: 4.

This chain uses TRBV19 with TRBJ2-7; unclear D gene. Trimming shortened V by 5 bases and J by 2 bases, and 13 bases separated the two germline ends. Germline CDR1 LNHDA, CDR2 SQIVND (reference sequence). The CDR3 is 14 residues long. For the CDR3, the DNA is TGTGCCAGTAGTCCGGTCGGGTCCCCCTACGAGCAGTACTTC. This sequence encodes CASSPVGSPYEQYF.

The rearrangement links TRBV5-1 to TRBJ2-1; 13 bases are shared with TRBD2. The CDR3 runs to 15 residues. CDR1 SGHRS and CDR2 YFSETQ come from the germline V gene. Losses at the gene ends were 4 bases for V and 4 bases for J; bases not matched to a gene: 2. The CDR3 here is CASSKTSGGYNEQFF. CDR3 sequence (DNA): TGCGCCAGCAGCAAGACTAGCGGGGGGTACAATGAGCAGTTCTTC.

V and J are TRBV19 and TRBJ1-1; D uncertain. In germline, CDR1 is LNHDA, CDR2 SQIVND (reference sequence). This CDR3 spans 14 amino acids. The V end was cut by 2 bases, the J end by 2 bases, with 9 bases between. CDR3 sequence: CASSIWEVNTEAFF. In nucleotides, the CDR3 is TGTGCCAGTAGTATATGGGAGGTTAACACTGAAGCTTTCTTT. The full variable domain, rest sourced from reference TRBV19 and TRBJ1-1, is DGGITQSPKYLFRKEGQNVTLSCEQNLNHDAMYWYRQDPGQGLRLIYYSQIVNDFQKGDIAEGYSVSREKKESFPLTVTSAQKNPTAFYLCASSIWEVNTEAFFGQGTRLTVV.

This chain connects TRBV30 to TRBJ1-3, with D maybe TRBD1 (6 bases). Germline CDR1 is GTSNPN and CDR2 is SVGIG (reference sequence). V was pared by 5 bases and J by 0 bases, with 11 bases between. This CDR3 region has 14 residues. CDR3: CAWRDNGSGNTIYF. The CDR3 DNA reads as TGTGCCTGGCGGGACAACGGCTCTGGAAACACCATATATTTT. Full variable domain (rest looked up from reference TRBV30 and TRBJ1-3): SQTIHQWPATLVQPVGSPLSLECTVEGTSNPNLYWYRQAAGRGLQLLFYSVGIGQISSEVPQNLSASRPQDRQFILSSKKLLLSDSGFYLCAWRDNGSGNTIYFGEGSWLTVV.